This T cell receptor (beta chain) was profiled in a study of T cell repertoires in cytomegalovirus infection. The CDR3 extends over 16 amino acids. Germline lookup yields CDR1 SGHVS and CDR2 FNYEAQ. J gave up 5 bases and V 1 base, and 2 bases lay outside the gene matches. TCRdb re-derived calls from the reads in MiXCR, one entry per CDR3 protein. The table lists roughly 200,000 distinct CDR3 sequences, 7.5% to 10% of them singletons, with approximately 4.6% in the top ten. The clonotype originates from a human donor in good health (CMV status not recorded). Some clones in this sample may be carry-over from other donors' samples. Sample: PBMCs. The gene calls are TRBV7-6 and TRBJ2-1; 13 bases are shared with TRBD2. The CDR3 nucleotides are TGTGCCAGCAGCTTAGTTGGGACTAGCGGGGACAATGAGCAGTTCTTC. Translation: CASSLVGTSGDNEQFF.